This passage covers 5 T cell receptor beta chains from one sample sequenced in a study of blood T cell repertoires in COVID-19 (dated by TCRdb to about 2020). Receptor amplification or capture employed the immunoSEQ multiplex PCR assay. Not all clones reach the TCRdb copy of this immuneACCESS table, which keeps in-frame sequences only. Checked studies attribute under half of the gap to unresolved V genes and leave the rest unexplained. In this sample the table shows roughly 250,000 clones, roughly 84% of which occur a single time. 4% to 4.5% of the sample comes from the top ten. Sequencing used peripheral blood. These receptors all stem from a woman in her thirties or forties with active or convalescent COVID-19.

Comment on this clone: Compared with germline, one end of the junction differs, possibly owing to a read error. The rearrangement joins TRBV9 to TRBJ2-6, with 9 bases identical to TRBD1. CDR1 is SGDLS, CDR2 YYNGEE, per germline. The CDR3 extends over 19 amino acids. Written as DNA, the CDR3 is TGTGCCAGCAGCCCGGGGGACAGGGAGTTTAAAGCTGGGGCCAACGTTCTGACTTTC. This translates into CASSPGDREFKAGANVLTF. The full variable domain, its missing parts supplied by reference TRBV9 and TRBJ2-6, is DSGVTQTPKHLITATGQRVTLRCSPRSGDLSVYWYQQSLDQGLQFLIQYYNGEERAKGNILERFSAQQFPDLHSELNLSSLELGDSALYFCASSPGDREFKAGANVLTFGAGSRLTVL.

This clone was detected once. The V and J genes are TRBV3-1 (or the pseudogene TRBV3-2) and TRBJ1-5; D may be TRBD1 (5 bases). The CDR3 totals 15 residues. Per germline, CDR1 LGHDT and CDR2 YNNKEL (reference sequence). V dropped 2 bases and J dropped 4 bases, with 12 bases sitting between them. DNA of the CDR3: TGTGCCAGCAGCCAATTTTGGGGGGTTAATCAGCCCCAGCATTTT. Protein product: CASSQFWGVNQPQHF.

This chain links TRBV18 with TRBJ2-1, with 10 nucleotides matching TRBD2. CDR3 length: 16 residues. V shed 5 bases, J shed 1 base, and the junction held 5 bases outside the gene matches. CDR1 and CDR2 from the germline V gene are KGHSH and LQKENI. CDR3 nucleotide sequence: TGTGCCAGCTCAATTAGCGGGGGGTTATCCTACAATGAGCAGTTCTTC. Translating gives CASSISGGLSYNEQFF.

The chain is built from TRBV7-9 and TRBJ2-2, with 7 bases lining up with TRBD2. The CDR3 spans 17 residues. Germline V gene lookup returns CDR1 SEHNR and CDR2 FQNEAQ (reference sequence). The junction had 6 bases not matched to a gene; V was cut back by 1 base and J by 1 base. CDR3 nucleotides: TGTGCCAGCAGCTTAGAGGCGGTAGCGGGGAACACCGGGGAGCTGTTTTTT. Translating it yields CASSLEAVAGNTGELFF.

CDR3 residues: CASSFGDTIYF. The CDR3 DNA reads TGTGCCAGCAGTTTCGGGGACACCATATATTTT. The rearrangement links TRBV12-3 or TRBV12-4 to TRBJ1-3, with unresolved D. Between the trimmed V and J ends, which lost 3 bases and 8 bases, there was a span of 5 bases. The CDR3 is 11 residues long.